This T cell receptor beta chain is drawn from a study of CXCR3-negative and CXCR3-positive naive CD8 T cells. Study-level information: Roughly 135 million TRB reads were obtained overall (about 1.5 +/- 0.3 million per library).

250,000 to 300,000 cells per CD8+ T cell subset were flow-sorted in triplicate. This CDR3 has 14 residues. Germline values: CDR1 MNHNS, CDR2 SASEGT. The libraries of TRB cDNA were prepared using 5' RACE with UMI labels. Each CDR3 protein gets one entry in TCRdb, which reprocessed the 5' RACE reads and gives no DNA. Listed are tens of thousands of distinct CDR3 sequences; around 20% falls within the top ten. Study conclusions and caveats: Surface CD5 looked about the same in the naive subsets, so the authors worked out TCR strength from TRB CDR3 properties. The study found CXCR3 expression partially decreased after cryopreservation and ran most assays on fresh PBMCs.

Remarks on this clonotype: Its antigen is unknown.

The rearrangement joins TRBV6-1 to TRBJ2-3; TCRdb's D call of TRBD1 is untestable without DNA. The sequence was obtained from a human donor in good health. Some clones in this sample may be carry-over from other donors' samples. What was sequenced was memory CD8+ T cells from blood. The CDR3 sequence is CASSGHRGRDTQYF.